This entry is about one TCR beta chain. The specificity of this receptor is unknown. Base qualities are not recorded, but no much larger clone differs from it by a single base. The immunoSEQ Assay, a bias-controlled multiplex PCR, was used to amplify TCRbeta CDR3 regions from genomic DNA. The original methods were these. Within the assay, amplification of reference gene primers was used to estimate how many nucleated cells each sample contained. To quantify the absolute abundance of each unique TCRbeta CDR3 rearrangement, sequence reads were collapsed and filtered. For each sample, productive Simpson clonality was calculated as the square root of Simpson's diversity index across productive rearrangements. This immuneACCESS table, as held by TCRdb, lists in-frame sequences with V and J called but not all clones. Of the missing ones, under half trace to an unresolved V gene in checked studies; the others have no known cause. V, J and clone size reflect that table, while D and trimming were determined from the DNA. This sample has tens of thousands of clones in its table, and about 85% of those were observed once. The ten largest clones add up to over 9% of the sample.

The CDR3 contains 16 residues, cysteine and phenylalanine counted. Only CDR3 DNA is held: 48 bases, read in frame from base 1. CDR1 and CDR2 are drawn from the germline V gene: MDHEN, SYDVKM. V lost 5 bases and J lost 0 bases, and the count of bases not matched to a germline gene is 5. The data belong to a study of blood T cell repertoires in COVID-19 (TCRdb year 2020). The study in broad terms: Collaborator samples came from the United States, Italy and Spain and covered acute and convalescent phases of COVID-19. Samples came from the ongoing ImmuneRACE study (first 160 participants) plus 1,254 subjects from 6 global collaborators. The prospective study material was composed of cDNA or gDNA derived from T cells, B-cell-depleted T cells, or PBMCs. HLA class I and class II types, where available, came from metadata supplied by the sample provider rather than from assay-based typing. Subjects who had been exposed to COVID-19, were actively infected with it, or had recovered from it provided the deeply sampled blood TCRbeta repertoires that made up the dataset. A freely available public database, intended as a resource for researchers studying the immune response to SARS-CoV-2, is where the repertoires were released. Sample metadata almost always included a de-identified subject ID, COVID-19 status, age in years and sex. Summary of the overall study and its limitations: The amount of clinical and demographic metadata varied by source and participant and was provided uncurated.

Collaborating institutions collected whole blood in K2EDTA tubes following their own protocols. For TCRbeta analysis, collaborators shipped samples in one of three forms: frozen whole blood, isolated PBMCs, or DNA extracted from either of those sample types. The chain is made from TRBV28 and TRBJ2-4; 9 middle bases align to TRBD1. Material: peripheral blood. This sequence was found in a human donor in a cohort sampled during active COVID-19. The DNA sequence is TGTGCCAGCAGTCTGAGACAGGGGGGAGCCAAAAACATTCAGTACTTC. This translates into CASSLRQGGAKNIQYF.